The text below deals with one T cell receptor (beta chain). Its antigen remains unknown. The protocol was immunoSEQ multiplex PCR, while the TCRdb copy is restricted to in-frame clones and leaves out a portion. The data contain 70,000 to 95,000 clones, 82% of them singletons. The length of the CDR3 is 13 residues. Germline V CDR1 and CDR2: LNHDA, SQIVND (reference sequence). V was cut by 3 bases and J by 6 bases, with 9 bases left in between. Regarding time point: baseline pretreatment blood. Treatment here: 15 Gy SBRT to primary tumor, nephrectomy 4 weeks later. Blood was sampled at baseline, 2 weeks and 4 weeks after SBRT. The tumor was a clear cell renal cell carcinoma. The record originates from a study of radiation and T cells in renal cell carcinoma. Study-level findings and limits: Baseline intratumoral clonotype presence is unknown without pretreatment biopsies. From baseline, blood top tumor clonotypes peaked at 2 weeks post-radiation.

This specimen was blood, taken from a patient whose treatment included radiotherapy and nephrectomy. This receptor was obtained from a man aged 55 to 70 with renal cell carcinoma. The chain carries TRBV19 and TRBJ2-1, with a weak D call TRBD1 (5 bases). In DNA, the CDR3 is TGTGCCAGTAGTATTGGGGCCTCCAATGAGCAGTTCTTC. As protein: CASSIGASNEQFF.